This T cell receptor (beta chain) was captured in a study of metastatic and nonmetastatic thyroid tumors. No treatment of any kind had been given to any patient before thyroid surgery. Through MiXCR, TCRdb re-clonotyped the PCR reads. The table shows about 22,000 clones, with 23% occurring only once. The sample holds many counts of this clone. What was sequenced was blood. The sequence was collected from a male donor with papillary thyroid cancer or a benign thyroid nodule (not recorded which). Some clones in this sample may be carry-over from other donors' samples.

The CDR3 DNA follows: TGTGCCAGCAGTAGGGACTACTCTGGAAACACCATATATTTT. This gives the protein CASSRDYSGNTIYF. This chain connects TRBV6-1 to TRBJ1-3; tentatively, D is TRBD1 (5 bases). CDR3 length: 14 amino acids. Germline V gene lookup returns CDR1 MNHNS and CDR2 SASEGT. Trimming shortened V by 5 bases and J by 0 bases, and 8 bases separated the two germline ends.